The T cell receptor (beta chain) under discussion was sequenced for a study of CD8 T cells in Susac syndrome. RNA, at roughly 0.45 to 1 ug, was reverse transcribed with random hexamers. TCRdb passed the immunoSEQ multiplex PCR reads through MiXCR, listing each CDR3 protein once. This sample has around 130,000 distinct CDR3 sequences, with 94% found just once. There are 17 residues in the CDR3. V shed 5 bases, J shed 2 bases, and the junction held 11 bases outside the gene matches. Germline values: CDR1 LNHDA, CDR2 SQIVND (reference sequence). The sequencing input was CD4+ T cells from PBMCs. The receptor was derived from a human donor in good health. J is TRBJ2-3 and V is TRBV19, with 9 bases identical to TRBD2. CDR3 sequence reads: CASSLGLAPALTDTQYF. CDR3 DNA sequence: TGTGCCAGTAGTCTCGGACTAGCGCCCGCACTCACAGATACGCAGTATTTT.